This TCR beta chain is drawn from a study of shared clonotypes between healthy human individuals. Findings and caveats of the study: Generally, naive subsets (rather than memory subsets) showed larger estimated richness.

Naive CD45RA+ and memory CD45RA-negative subsets were split from CD4+ cells. The assay was immunoSEQ multiplex PCR, and TCRdb's table has in-frame clones only and misses some. The repertoire consists of under 1,100,000 clones, with around 74% occurring once and the leading ten covering around 1.5%. Germline-derived CDR1 and CDR2 are SGHRS and YFSETQ. The CDR3 covers 17 residues. V dropped 3 bases and J dropped 0 bases, with 16 bases sitting between them. Regarding this clone: The antigen remains unidentified.

The chain couples TRBV5-1 to TRBJ1-3; D not certain. Sequencing input: memory CD4+ T cells sorted from blood. The subset: CD45RA-negative fraction. The receptor comes from a man between 18 and 35 years old in good health. The CDR3 bases are TGCGCCAGCAGCTCAAGGATTGGGGTAAACTCTGGAAACACCATATATTTT. It encodes CASSSRIGVNSGNTIYF.